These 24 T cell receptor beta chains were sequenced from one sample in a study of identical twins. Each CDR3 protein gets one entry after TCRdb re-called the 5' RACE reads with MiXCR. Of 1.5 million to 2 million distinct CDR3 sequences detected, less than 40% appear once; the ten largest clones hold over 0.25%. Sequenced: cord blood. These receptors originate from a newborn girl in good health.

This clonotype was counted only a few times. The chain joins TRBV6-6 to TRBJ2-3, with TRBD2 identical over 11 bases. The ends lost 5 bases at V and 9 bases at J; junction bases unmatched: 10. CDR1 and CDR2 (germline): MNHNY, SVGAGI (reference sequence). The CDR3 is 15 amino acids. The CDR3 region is CASSLSGRGGGTQYF. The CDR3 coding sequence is TGTGCCAGCAGTCTTAGCGGGAGGGGAGGAGGGACGCAGTATTTT.

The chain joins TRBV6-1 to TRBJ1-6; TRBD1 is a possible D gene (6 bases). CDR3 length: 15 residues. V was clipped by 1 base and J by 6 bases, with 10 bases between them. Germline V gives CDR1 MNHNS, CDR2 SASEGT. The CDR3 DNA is TGTGCCAGCAGTGAAGGAACCAGGGGTAATTCACCCCTCCACTTT. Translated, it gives CASSEGTRGNSPLHF.

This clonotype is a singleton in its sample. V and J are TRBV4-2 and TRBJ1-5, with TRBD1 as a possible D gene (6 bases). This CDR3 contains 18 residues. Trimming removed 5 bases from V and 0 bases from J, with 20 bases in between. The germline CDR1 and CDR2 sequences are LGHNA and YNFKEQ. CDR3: CASSYSQWDKDSNQPQHF. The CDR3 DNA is TGTGCCAGCAGCTACTCTCAATGGGACAAAGATAGCAATCAGCCCCAGCATTTT.

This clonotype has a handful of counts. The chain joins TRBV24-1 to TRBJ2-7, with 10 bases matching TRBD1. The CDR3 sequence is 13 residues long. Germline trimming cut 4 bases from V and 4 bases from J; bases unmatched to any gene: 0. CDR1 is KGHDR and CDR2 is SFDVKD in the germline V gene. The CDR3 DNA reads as TGTGCCACCAGTGAGGGACAGGGGTACGAGCAGTACTTC. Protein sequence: CATSEGQGYEQYF.

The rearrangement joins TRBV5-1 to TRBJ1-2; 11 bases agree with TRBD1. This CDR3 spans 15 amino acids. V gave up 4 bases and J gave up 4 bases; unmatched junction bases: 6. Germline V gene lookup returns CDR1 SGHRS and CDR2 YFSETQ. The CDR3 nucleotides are TGCGCCAGCAGCACGAGGACAGGGGGCCCCTATGGCTACACCTTC. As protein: CASSTRTGGPYGYTF.

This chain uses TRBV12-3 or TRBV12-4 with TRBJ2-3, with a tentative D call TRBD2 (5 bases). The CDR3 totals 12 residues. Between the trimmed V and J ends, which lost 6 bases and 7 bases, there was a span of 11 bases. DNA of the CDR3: TGTGCCAGCAGGAGCGGAGGCAATACGCAGTATTTT. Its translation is CASRSGGNTQYF.

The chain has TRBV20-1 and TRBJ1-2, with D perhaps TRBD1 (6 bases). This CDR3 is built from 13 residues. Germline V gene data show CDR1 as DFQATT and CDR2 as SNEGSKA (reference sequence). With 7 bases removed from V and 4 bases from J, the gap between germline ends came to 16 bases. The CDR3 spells CSVEGGVTYGYTF. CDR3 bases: TGCAGTGTTGAAGGGGGGGTAACCTATGGCTACACCTTC.

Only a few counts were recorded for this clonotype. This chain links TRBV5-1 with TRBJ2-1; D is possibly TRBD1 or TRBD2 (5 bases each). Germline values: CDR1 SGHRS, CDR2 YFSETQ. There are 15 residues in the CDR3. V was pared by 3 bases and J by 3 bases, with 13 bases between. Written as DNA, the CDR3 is TGCGCCAGCAGCTCCGGGACCCGTCTCTACAATGAGCAGTTCTTC. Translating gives CASSSGTRLYNEQFF.

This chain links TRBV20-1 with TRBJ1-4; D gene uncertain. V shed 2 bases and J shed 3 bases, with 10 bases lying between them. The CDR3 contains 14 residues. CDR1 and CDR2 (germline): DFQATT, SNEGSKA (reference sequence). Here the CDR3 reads CSARPGSSNEKLFF. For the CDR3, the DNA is TGCAGTGCTAGACCGGGGAGCTCTAATGAAAAACTGTTTTTT.

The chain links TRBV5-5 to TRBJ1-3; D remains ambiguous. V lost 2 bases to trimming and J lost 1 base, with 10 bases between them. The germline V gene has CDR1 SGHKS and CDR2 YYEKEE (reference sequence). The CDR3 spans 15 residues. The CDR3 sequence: CASSFDRLSGNTIYF. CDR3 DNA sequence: TGTGCCAGCAGCTTTGATCGGCTTTCTGGAAACACCATATATTTT.

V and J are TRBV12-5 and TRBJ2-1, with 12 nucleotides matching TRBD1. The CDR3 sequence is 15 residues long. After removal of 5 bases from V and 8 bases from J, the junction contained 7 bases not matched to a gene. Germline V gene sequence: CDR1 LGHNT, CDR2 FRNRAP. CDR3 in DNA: TGTGCTAGTGGTGCCGGGACAGGGGGCAGGGATGAGCAGTTCTTC. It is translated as CASGAGTGGRDEQFF.

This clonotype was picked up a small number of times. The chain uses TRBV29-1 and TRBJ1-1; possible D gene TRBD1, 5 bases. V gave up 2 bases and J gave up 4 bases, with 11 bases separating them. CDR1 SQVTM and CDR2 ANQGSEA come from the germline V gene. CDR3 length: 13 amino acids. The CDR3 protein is CSVEPGGGTEAFF. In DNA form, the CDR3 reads TGCAGCGTTGAACCCGGGGGAGGCACTGAAGCTTTCTTT.

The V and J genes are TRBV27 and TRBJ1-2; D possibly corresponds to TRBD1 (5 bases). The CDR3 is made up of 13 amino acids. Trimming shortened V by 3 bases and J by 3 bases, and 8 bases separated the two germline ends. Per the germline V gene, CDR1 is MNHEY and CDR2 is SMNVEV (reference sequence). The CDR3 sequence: CASSFRAHYGYTF. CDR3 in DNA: TGTGCCAGCAGTTTCAGGGCCCACTATGGCTACACCTTC.

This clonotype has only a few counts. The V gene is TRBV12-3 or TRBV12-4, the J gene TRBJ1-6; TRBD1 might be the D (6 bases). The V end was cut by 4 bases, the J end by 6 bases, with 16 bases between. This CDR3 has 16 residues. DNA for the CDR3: TGTGCCAGCAGTTCCCTTGGGGGGCAGGGTAATTCACCCCTCCACTTT. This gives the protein CASSSLGGQGNSPLHF.

CDR3 sequence reads: CATSRDRIGGTQYF. The CDR3 DNA is TGTGCCACCAGCAGAGATAGGATCGGGGGGACCCAGTACTTC. This rearrangement joins TRBV15 to TRBJ2-7, with a weak D call TRBD2 (6 bases). The J call is uncertain, as TRBJ2-5 better fits the DNA end. This CDR3 is built from 14 residues. Germline V gene data show CDR1 as LNHNV and CDR2 as YYDKDF (reference sequence).

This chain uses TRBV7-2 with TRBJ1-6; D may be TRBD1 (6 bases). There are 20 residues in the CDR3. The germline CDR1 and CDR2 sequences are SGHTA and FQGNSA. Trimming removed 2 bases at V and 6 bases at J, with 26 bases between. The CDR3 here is CASSLKLQWVWGLGNSPLHF. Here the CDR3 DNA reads TGTGCCAGCAGCTTAAAATTACAGTGGGTGTGGGGGCTAGGTAATTCACCCCTCCACTTT.

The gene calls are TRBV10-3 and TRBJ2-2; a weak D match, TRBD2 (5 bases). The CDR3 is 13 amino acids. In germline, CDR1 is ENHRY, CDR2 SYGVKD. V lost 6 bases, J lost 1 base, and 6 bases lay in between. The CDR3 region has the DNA TGTGCCATCAGGGGGAGGAACACCGGGGAGCTGTTTTTT. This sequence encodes CAIRGRNTGELFF.

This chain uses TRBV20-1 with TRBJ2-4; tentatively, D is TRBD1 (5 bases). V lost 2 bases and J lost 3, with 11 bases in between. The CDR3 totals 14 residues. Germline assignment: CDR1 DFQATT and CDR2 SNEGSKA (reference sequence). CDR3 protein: CSARRRQGKNIQYF. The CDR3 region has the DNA TGCAGTGCTAGACGCCGGCAGGGCAAAAACATTCAGTACTTC.

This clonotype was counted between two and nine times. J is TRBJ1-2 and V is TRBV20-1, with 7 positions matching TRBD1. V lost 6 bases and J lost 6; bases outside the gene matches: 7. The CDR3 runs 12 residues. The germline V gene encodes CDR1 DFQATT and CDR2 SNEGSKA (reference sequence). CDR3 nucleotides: TGCAGTGCGACAGGGTCTCGGAATGGCTACACCTTC. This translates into CSATGSRNGYTF.

The CDR3: CASSLLAGPGGAKNIQYF. CDR3 nucleotide sequence: TGTGCCAGTAGTCTACTAGCGGGACCGGGCGGAGCCAAAAACATTCAGTACTTC. The chain couples TRBV19 to TRBJ2-4, with 10 bases lining up with TRBD2. CDR1 and CDR2 (germline): LNHDA, SQIVND (reference sequence). Germline trimming cut 5 bases from V and 0 bases from J; bases unmatched to any gene: 10. The CDR3 contains 18 residues.

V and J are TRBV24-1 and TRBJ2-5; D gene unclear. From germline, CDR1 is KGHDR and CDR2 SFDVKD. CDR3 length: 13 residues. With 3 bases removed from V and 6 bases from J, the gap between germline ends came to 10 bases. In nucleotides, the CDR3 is TGTGCCACCAGTGATCCGGACCTACAGACCCAGTACTTC. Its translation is CATSDPDLQTQYF.

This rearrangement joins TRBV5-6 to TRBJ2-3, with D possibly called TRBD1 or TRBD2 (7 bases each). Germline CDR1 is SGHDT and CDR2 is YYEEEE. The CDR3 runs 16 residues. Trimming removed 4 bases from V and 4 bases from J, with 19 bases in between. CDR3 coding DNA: TGTGCCAGCAGCCTCTTTGACAGGGAGGGAGCAGATACGCAGTATTTT. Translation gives CASSLFDREGADTQYF.

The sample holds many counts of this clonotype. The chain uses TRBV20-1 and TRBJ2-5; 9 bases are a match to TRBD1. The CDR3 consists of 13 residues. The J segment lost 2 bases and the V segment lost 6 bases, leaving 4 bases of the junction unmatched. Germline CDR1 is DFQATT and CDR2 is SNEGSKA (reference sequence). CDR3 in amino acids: CSAPGQGQETQYF. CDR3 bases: TGCAGTGCCCCGGGACAGGGACAAGAGACCCAGTACTTC.

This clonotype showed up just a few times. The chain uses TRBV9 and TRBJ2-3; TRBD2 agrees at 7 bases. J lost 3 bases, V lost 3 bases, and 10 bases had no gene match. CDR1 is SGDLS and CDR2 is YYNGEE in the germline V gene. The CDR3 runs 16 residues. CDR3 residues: CASSGNTREGTDTQYF. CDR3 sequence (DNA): TGTGCCAGCAGCGGGAACACGAGGGAGGGAACAGATACGCAGTATTTT.